This T cell receptor (beta chain) stems from a study of PD-L1 blockade in urothelial cancer. Overall study context: The analyses of blood took place 3 weeks (second dose) and 6 weeks after treatment start.

The data were produced by immunoSEQ multiplex PCR, yet TCRdb's version contains in-frame clones alone and is incomplete. The profile shows about 120,000 clones, around nine tenths of them singletons. Trimming removed 5 bases at V and 9 bases at J, with 20 bases between. The CDR3 is made up of 14 amino acids. Germline V gene data show CDR1 as SGHAT and CDR2 as FQNNGV. Described time point: peripheral blood 6 weeks after treatment start. V is TRBV11-2 and J is TRBJ2-7, with D possibly matching TRBD2 (6 bases). The source was PBMCs, collected around atezolizumab (anti-PD-L1) treatment. This TCR derives from a man aged 55 to 70 with urothelial cancer. The CDR3 loop reads CASSTAGPADPQYF. CDR3 DNA sequence: TGTGCCAGCAGCACTGCGGGACCTGCGGATCCGCAGTACTTC. The full variable domain, in which reference TRBV11-2 and TRBJ2-7 provide the parts outside the CDR3, is EAGVAQSPRYKIIEKRQSVAFWCNPISGHATLYWYQQILGQGPKLLIQFQNNGVVDDSQLPKDRFSAERLKGVDSTLKIQPAKLEDSAVYLCASSTAGPADPQYFGPGTRLTVT.